Detailed here is one T cell receptor (beta chain). No antigen is known for it. This entry comes from a study of CD8+CD57+ T cells in acquired aplastic anemia. Study-level information: Sorted CD4+ and CD8+ cells gave an average of roughly 3.5 ug of DNA.

Genomic DNA provided the template from which TCR beta VDJ and CDR3 profiles were obtained. TCRdb re-called the reads through MiXCR, storing one row per CDR3 protein. The table has 150,000 to 200,000 distinct CDR3 sequences, around 48% seen once; the top ten hold about 1.8%. Patients included in sequencing had previously demonstrated CD8+CD57+ cell expansion by flow cytometry. A severe acquired aplastic anemia diagnosis applied to all patients. General observations from the study: Researchers report that around 30 CD8+ CDR3 sequences appeared in both patients and controls.

The sequenced sample consisted of sorted CD4+, CD8+, or CD8+CD57+ T cells (not recorded which) from PBMCs. The clonotype originates from a human donor with aplastic anemia.

For the CDR3, the DNA is TGTGCCAGTAGCCCGAGTCAATCGCCCAATGAGCAGTTCTTC. Translation: CASSPSQSPNEQFF. The V call is TRBV19, the J call TRBJ2-1; D call uncertain. CDR1 and CDR2 (germline): LNHDA, SQIVND (reference sequence). The CDR3 loop spans 14 amino acids. The germline V and J ends were trimmed by 6 bases and 6 bases, with 15 bases remaining between them.